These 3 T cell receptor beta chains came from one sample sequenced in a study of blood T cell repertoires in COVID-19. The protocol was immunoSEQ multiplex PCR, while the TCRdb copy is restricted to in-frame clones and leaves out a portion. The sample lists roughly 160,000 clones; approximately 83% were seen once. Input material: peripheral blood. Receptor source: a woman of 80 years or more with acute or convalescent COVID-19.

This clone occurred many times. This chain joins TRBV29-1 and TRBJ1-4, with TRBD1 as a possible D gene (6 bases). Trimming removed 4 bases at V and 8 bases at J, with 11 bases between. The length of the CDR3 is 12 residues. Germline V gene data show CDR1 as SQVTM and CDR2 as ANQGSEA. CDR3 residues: CSVGQVGEKLFF. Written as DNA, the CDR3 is TGCAGCGTTGGACAGGTTGGGGAAAAACTGTTTTTT.

The CDR3 reads CASSVRGQGELFF. CDR3 DNA sequence: TGTGCCAGCAGCGTCCGAGGGCAGGGGGAGCTGTTTTTT. This sequence joins TRBV9 and TRBJ2-2; possibly TRBD2 for D (5 bases). Germline V gene data show CDR1 as SGDLS and CDR2 as YYNGEE. Between the trimmed V and J ends, which lost 2 bases and 8 bases, there was a span of 10 bases. This CDR3 region has 13 residues.

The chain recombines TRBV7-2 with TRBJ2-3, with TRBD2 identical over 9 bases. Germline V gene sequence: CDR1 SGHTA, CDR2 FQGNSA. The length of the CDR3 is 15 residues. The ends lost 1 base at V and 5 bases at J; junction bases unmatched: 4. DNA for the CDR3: TGTGCCAGCAGCTTAGTAGCGGGAGTTGTAGATACGCAGTATTTT. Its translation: CASSLVAGVVDTQYF.